This TCR beta chain was recovered during a study of cytomegalovirus exposure and HLA in healthy donors. PCR was performed using 60 Vbeta and 13 Jbeta primers. Repertoires were generated with immunoSEQ multiplex PCR, while TCRdb's copy carries only in-frame clones and drops some. Its table lists about 78,000 clones. The material sequenced was PBMCs. The sequence was collected from a female donor in good health and CMV-seropositive.

CDR3 amino acids: CASSVATGEDPNYGYTF. The CDR3 DNA sequence: TGTGCCAGCAGCGTAGCTACCGGGGAGGACCCTAACTATGGCTACACCTTC. The chain links TRBV9 to TRBJ1-2; D uncertain. V shed 0 bases and J shed 0 bases, with 15 bases lying between them. The V gene's germline CDR1 is SGDLS and CDR2 YYNGEE. The CDR3 is 17 residues long.